The present TCR beta chain was sequenced within a study of patients and donors after allogeneic stem cell transplantation. TCRdb redid the calling of the RT-PCR reads with MiXCR, one entry per CDR3 protein. Here the sample spans roughly 940,000 distinct CDR3 sequences, approximately 18% being singletons. This receptor was identified in a human donor who was either an allogeneic HSCT recipient or a stem cell or donor lymphocyte infusion donor (not recorded which). It is not recorded whose cells these are; they may come from a transplant donor. Sequenced material: blood, either unsorted or a sorted T cell fraction (not recorded which).

CDR3 sequence (DNA): TGTGCCAGCAGCTTCCCGGGACAATCCCGGGTAAATGAAAAACTGTTTTTT. This codes for CASSFPGQSRVNEKLFF. The chain couples TRBV7-9 to TRBJ1-4; possibly TRBD1 for D (6 bases). Trimming cost V 3 bases and J 5 bases, with 19 bases left between them. CDR3 length: 17 amino acids. In germline, CDR1 is SEHNR, CDR2 FQNEAQ (reference sequence).